A selection of T cell receptor beta chains follows, all from one sample in a study of blood T cell repertoires in COVID-19. Sequencing was performed with immunoSEQ multiplex PCR; in TCRdb, only in-frame clones are kept and a portion is missing. The sample yields roughly 200,000 clones, around 82% seen once. Sequenced material: PBMCs or T cells enriched from blood (not recorded which). All receptors derive from a man aged 40-55 years who had recovered from COVID-19. The CDR3 runs from the conserved cysteine through the conserved F or W. A D gene is named only where the DNA matches it firmly. Not all rows give a size; the values are once, few, many and, for expanded clones, a class.

>TRBD2|TRBV10-3|TRBJ2-2|NA
CAISSPGTSGGELFF
TGTGCCATCAGTAGTCCCGGGACTAGCGGCGGGGAGCTGTTTTTT
>TRBD2|TRBV9|TRBJ2-1|NA
CASSGLANEQFF
TGTGCCAGCAGCGGACTAGCCAATGAGCAGTTCTTC
>TRBD1|TRBV10-3|TRBJ2-1|once
CAISERDSSYNEQFF
TGTGCCATCAGTGAACGGGACAGCTCCTACAATGAGCAGTTCTTC
>NA|TRBV28|TRBJ1-4|NA
CASRSLAGFVRKLFF
TGTGCCAGCAGGAGCTTAGCAGGGTTTGTACGAAAACTGTTTTTT
>TRBD1|TRBV5-1|TRBJ1-2|NA
CASSSRTGYGYTF
TGCGCCAGCAGCTCAAGGACAGGGTATGGCTACACCTTC
>NA|TRBV28|TRBJ1-2|once
CASSLMRYGYTF
TGTGCCAGCAGTTTAATGAGATATGGCTACACCTTC
>TRBD1|TRBV10-3|TRBJ1-2|few
CAISESGRTGKNYGYTF
TGTGCCATCAGTGAGTCAGGGAGGACAGGGAAGAACTATGGCTACACCTTC
>TRBD2|TRBV2|TRBJ2-2|NA
CASSYLGLAGGSTGELFF
TGTGCCAGCAGTTATTTGGGACTAGCGGGAGGAAGCACCGGGGAGCTGTTTTTT
>TRBD2|TRBV9|TRBJ2-2|NA
CASSPRTSSGELFF
TGTGCCAGCAGCCCCCGGACTAGCTCCGGGGAGCTGTTTTTT
>NA|TRBV12-5|TRBJ1-5|NA
CASGLAYGGQVSNQPQHF
TGTGCTAGTGGTTTGGCTTACGGGGGGCAGGTCAGCAATCAGCCCCAGCATTTT
>TRBD2|TRBV2|TRBJ2-5|NA
CASRMGLAGGLNLGETQYF
TGTGCCAGCAGGATGGGACTAGCGGGAGGGCTAAACCTGGGCGAGACCCAGTACTTC
>NA|TRBV2|TRBJ2-7|NA
CASSGTAGAYEQYF
TGTGCCAGCAGTGGGACAGCCGGAGCCTACGAGCAGTACTTC
>TRBD1|TRBV7-9|TRBJ1-5|few
CASSITTGGEVDYPQHF
TGTGCCAGCAGCATCACCACAGGGGGCGAAGTAGATTACCCCCAGCATTTT
>TRBD1|TRBV6-5|TRBJ1-5|NA
CASSMDRAHQPQHF
TGTGCCAGCAGTATGGACAGGGCTCACCAGCCCCAGCATTTT
>TRBD1|TRBV4-3|TRBJ1-1|NA
CATGTGGTEAFF
TGCGCCACCGGGACAGGGGGCACTGAAGCTTTCTTT
>NA|TRBV11-2|TRBJ2-2|once
CASSSRPDGAGELFF
TGTGCCAGCAGCTCCCGCCCGGACGGGGCCGGGGAGCTGTTTTTT
>NA|TRBV11-1|TRBJ1-2|NA
CASSRPGGSGYTF
TGTGCCAGCAGCCGCCCCGGGGGTAGCGGCTACACCTTC
>TRBD1|TRBV23-1|TRBJ2-7|NA
CASSSPNRDRSSYEQYF
TGCGCCAGCAGCAGCCCTAACCGGGACAGAAGCTCCTACGAGCAGTACTTC
>TRBD2|TRBV7-2|TRBJ2-5|NA
CASSKGLAGVETQYF
TGTGCCAGCAGCAAGGGACTAGCGGGAGTAGAGACCCAGTACTTC
>NA|TRBV7-2|TRBJ1-5|NA
CASSLVLFGNQPQHF
TGTGCCAGCAGCTTAGTCCTCTTCGGCAATCAGCCCCAGCATTTT
>NA|TRBV10-3|TRBJ2-2|once
CAIRRDTQTGELFF
TGTGCCATCAGGAGGGACACACAAACCGGGGAGCTGTTTTTT
>NA|TRBV7-2|TRBJ1-2|once
CASSLIPTVNYGYTF
TGTGCCAGCAGCCTAATCCCCACGGTTAACTATGGCTACACCTTC
>NA|TRBV6-5|TRBJ1-3|NA
CASSYGQPWGNTIYF
TGTGCCAGCAGTTACGGACAGCCCTGGGGAAACACCATATATTTT
>TRBD2|TRBV19|TRBJ2-7|NA
CASSALADTTYEQYF
TGTGCCAGTAGCGCCCTAGCGGATACCACCTACGAGCAGTACTTC
>NA|TRBV5-5|TRBJ1-3|few
CASSLGRQGGNTIYF
TGTGCCAGCAGCTTGGGGCGTCAGGGCGGAAACACCATATATTTT
>TRBD2|TRBV28|TRBJ2-1|NA
CASSQVFSGRRGDEQFF
TGTGCCAGCAGTCAAGTATTTAGCGGGAGGAGAGGTGATGAGCAGTTCTTC
>NA|TRBV18|TRBJ1-1|few
CASSPPTDTEAFF
TGTGCCAGCTCACCACCCACAGACACTGAAGCTTTCTTT
>NA|TRBV6-5|TRBJ2-7|NA
CASSYHDSSYEQYF
TGTGCCAGCAGTTACCACGACAGCTCCTACGAGCAGTACTTC
>NA|TRBV19|TRBJ2-1|NA
CATTIQGFPHSSYNEQFF
TGTGCCACTACCATACAGGGCTTCCCCCATAGCTCCTACAATGAGCAGTTCTTC
>TRBD2|TRBV29-1|TRBJ2-7|NA
CSVEEGREGLRSYEQYF
TGCAGCGTTGAGGAGGGGCGGGAGGGCCTCCGTTCCTACGAGCAGTACTTC
>NA|TRBV6-2/TRBV6-3|TRBJ2-7|NA
CASSRGVLFHPYEQYF
TGTGCCAGCAGTCGCGGGGTACTATTTCACCCCTACGAGCAGTACTTC
>NA|TRBV12-3/TRBV12-4|TRBJ1-1|NA
CASSPRGNTEAFF
TGTGCCAGCAGCCCCCGGGGGAACACTGAAGCTTTCTTT